Below are 14 T cell receptor beta chains sequenced from a single sample in a study of T cell changes during pregnancy in multiple sclerosis (dated by TCRdb to between 2019 and 2020). The library was produced with the immunoSEQ multiplex PCR assay. TCRdb carries this immuneACCESS record with in-frame sequences only. Its versions omit some clonotypes, under half of them owing to an unresolved V gene in the studies checked, with the rest unexplained. The sample has more than 85,000 clones on record, around 92% of them singletons. The top ten clones comprise 0.9% of the sample. This material consisted of peripheral blood, taken before pregnancy. Source of these receptors: a female donor with multiple sclerosis, enrolled in a pregnancy study.

The chain recombines TRBV5-1 with TRBJ2-1; 7 bases agree with TRBD2. CDR1 is SGHRS, CDR2 YFSETQ, per germline. V trimming: 4 bases; J trimming: 0 bases; junction bases outside the gene matches: 10. The CDR3 has 17 residues. CDR3 DNA sequence: TGCGCCAGCAGCCGGATCGGCGGGGGTTTCTCCTACAATGAGCAGTTCTTC. Its protein product is CASSRIGGGFSYNEQFF.

The chain uses TRBV6-1 and TRBJ1-2, with D perhaps matching TRBD1 (5 bases). Trimming removed 3 bases from V and 8 bases from J, with 10 bases in between. The germline gives CDR1 MNHNS, CDR2 SASEGT. This CDR3 has 12 residues. The chain's CDR3 is CASSEGQWGYTF. CDR3 nucleotide sequence: TGTGCCAGCAGTGAGGGGCAGTGGGGCTACACCTTC.

The chain links TRBV27 to TRBJ2-3; D is ambiguous. V was shortened by 6 bases and J by 0 bases, with 4 bases between the two germline ends. Germline lookup yields CDR1 MNHEY and CDR2 SMNVEV (reference sequence). This CDR3 has 12 amino acids. The CDR3 is CASRESTDTQYF. In nucleotides, the CDR3 is TGTGCCAGCAGGGAGAGCACAGATACGCAGTATTTT.

The chain's CDR3 is CASSQEGRTDTQYF. CDR3 DNA: TGTGCCAGCAGCCAAGAGGGCAGGACAGATACGCAGTATTTT. This chain connects TRBV4-2 to TRBJ2-3; D is undetermined. The CDR3 has 14 amino acids. CDR1 is LGHNA, CDR2 YNFKEQ, per germline. With 0 bases removed from V and 3 bases from J, the gap between germline ends came to 7 bases.

This chain joins TRBV2 and TRBJ1-5; D perhaps matches TRBD1 (5 bases). The CDR3 is made up of 13 amino acids. Germline CDR1 is SNHLY and CDR2 is FYNNEI. V was trimmed by 6 bases and J by 2 bases, leaving 8 bases between them. The CDR3 sequence is CASRQQGNQPQHF. For the CDR3, the DNA is TGTGCCAGCAGGCAACAGGGCAATCAGCCCCAGCATTTT.

The chain carries TRBV5-5 and TRBJ1-2, with 7 nucleotides matching TRBD1. This CDR3 has 14 amino acids. The ends lost 3 bases at V and 5 bases at J; junction bases unmatched: 7. CDR1 SGHKS and CDR2 YYEKEE come from the germline V gene (reference sequence). This chain's CDR3 is CASSSTSTGYGYTF. The DNA of the CDR3 is TGTGCCAGCAGCTCGACATCGACAGGGTATGGCTACACCTTC.

V gene TRBV28 combines with J gene TRBJ2-6; 8 nucleotides match TRBD1. The CDR3 consists of 16 residues. Germline CDR1 is MDHEN and CDR2 is SYDVKM. J was trimmed by 5 bases and V by 2 bases; bases with no gene match: 5. The CDR3 DNA follows: TGTGCCAGCAGTTTAGGCGCAGGGGGCTGGGCCAACGTCCTGACTTTC. Protein product: CASSLGAGGWANVLTF.

The rearrangement uses TRBV11-2 and TRBJ2-7; 9 bases are shared with TRBD1. In germline, CDR1 is SGHAT, CDR2 FQNNGV. Germline trimming cut 5 bases from V and 5 bases from J; bases unmatched to any gene: 4. This CDR3 region has 13 residues. The CDR3 DNA reads as TGTGCCAGCAGCCGGGACAGGGCCCACGAGCAGTACTTC. Protein product: CASSRDRAHEQYF.

This chain joins TRBV7-6 and TRBJ1-1; 7 bases are shared with TRBD1. Germline CDR1 is SGHVS and CDR2 is FNYEAQ. The V gene end was trimmed by 5 bases and the J gene end by 0 bases; junction bases not matched to a gene: 3. The CDR3 has 14 residues. CDR3 nucleotides: TGTGCCAGCAGCCAAACAGGGGTGAACACTGAAGCTTTCTTT. It translates to CASSQTGVNTEAFF.

The rearrangement joins TRBV5-4 to TRBJ2-1; D possibly corresponds to TRBD2 (5 bases). Germline V gene sequence: CDR1 SGHNT, CDR2 YYREEE (reference sequence). This CDR3 region has 13 residues. V gave up 9 bases and J gave up 0 bases, with 10 bases separating them. CDR3 region: CATASTSYNEQFF. The DNA of the CDR3 is TGTGCCACAGCTAGCACCTCCTACAATGAGCAGTTCTTC.

This chain links TRBV2 with TRBJ2-2, with no clear D. Germline V gene data show CDR1 as SNHLY and CDR2 as FYNNEI. CDR3 length: 14 amino acids. Trimming left V 8 bases short and J 4 bases short, with 14 bases between. The DNA for the CDR3 is TGTGCCAGCCGGCGGCTGTACGGCACCGGGGAGCTGTTTTTT. Translated: CASRRLYGTGELFF. The full variable domain, with the rest looked up from reference TRBV2 and TRBJ2-2, is EPEVTQTPSHQVTQMGQEVILRCVPISNHLYFYWYRQILGQKVEFLVSFYNNEISEKSEIFDDQFSVERPDGSNFTLKIRSTKLEDSAMYFCASRRLYGTGELFFGEGSRLTVL.

The chain recombines TRBV27 with TRBJ2-7; 9 bases match TRBD1. The CDR3 is made up of 15 amino acids. Trimming cost V 2 bases and J 5 bases; bases outside gene matches: 7. Germline V gene sequence: CDR1 MNHEY, CDR2 SMNVEV (reference sequence). The CDR3 region is CASSLTGGRKHEQYF. CDR3 DNA: TGTGCCAGCAGTTTAACAGGGGGCAGAAAACACGAGCAGTACTTC.

The CDR3 loop reads CASSTRTSGSNEQFF. The CDR3 DNA sequence: TGTGCCAGTAGTACCCGGACTAGCGGGAGCAATGAGCAGTTCTTC. J is TRBJ2-1 and V is TRBV19; TRBD2 matches 13 bases. Trimming removed 4 bases from V and 6 bases from J; junction bases left unmatched: 3. This CDR3 contains 15 residues. Germline V CDR1 and CDR2: LNHDA, SQIVND (reference sequence).

The chain has TRBV9 and TRBJ2-3; D is unclear. Trimming removed 0 bases at V and 4 bases at J, with 9 bases between. The CDR3 is 14 amino acids. The germline V gene encodes CDR1 SGDLS and CDR2 YYNGEE. CDR3 nucleotide sequence: TGTGCCAGCAGCGTAGAGCTGCGCCCAGATACGCAGTATTTT. This translates into CASSVELRPDTQYF.